Described below is a single T cell receptor beta chain sequence and its context. These data originate in a study of blood T cell repertoires in COVID-19. Study-level information: Italy, Spain and the United States were the sources of the convalescent and acute COVID-19 samples.

As originally analysed: Estimated nucleated cell counts came from reference gene primer amplification. Data came from immunoSEQ multiplex PCR; TCRdb stores just in-frame clones and leaves some out. V, J and clone size are taken as reported in that table, and D and trimming were inferred from the DNA itself. The sample holds approximately 220,000 clones, 83% seen once. The study assigned cohorts using participant-reported clinical history. The sequencing sample was made of PBMCs or T cells enriched from blood (not recorded which). The receptor was isolated from a woman aged 40 to 50 who had been exposed to COVID-19.

The CDR3 nucleotides are TGTGCCAGCAGCTTGGTGACTAGCGGGGTGGGACAAGAGACCCAGTACTTC. Translated: CASSLVTSGVGQETQYF. V is TRBV7-2 and J is TRBJ2-5; 11 nucleotides agree with TRBD2. Germline V gene lookup returns CDR1 SGHTA and CDR2 FQGNSA. The CDR3 sequence is 17 residues long. The trim removed 3 bases at V and 2 bases at J, leaving 8 bases unmatched.